This entry lists 32 T cell receptor beta chains sequenced from one sample in a study of blood T cells in healthy people across ages (dated by TCRdb to 2015 to 2017). Libraries were prepared through 5' RACE. The data were produced on an Illumina HiSeq 2500. A second PCR of about 7 to 12 cycles was run with a J-beta primer mix and a sample-barcoded 5' primer. The public sequencing data were trimmed at Q25 with fastp and processed into clonotypes with MiXCR by TCRdb, which kept only in-frame beta chains. Duplicate CDR3 protein sequences are folded into a single record with the most common DNA and genes. Counted in this sample were just over 1 million distinct CDR3 sequences; under 45% of them appeared once. Around 18% of the sample is taken by the ten largest. Material for sequencing was blood. The source is an older woman in good health.

This clonotype has ten or more counts. The junction departs from germline at one end; a sequencing error may be responsible. The genes are TRBV5-1 and TRBJ2-7; 12 nucleotides match TRBD2. Germline CDR1 SGHRS, CDR2 YFSETQ. This CDR3 is 14 amino acids long. The CDR3 DNA is TGTGCCAGCAGCACCGGGACTAGCGGGTACGAGCAGTACTTC. Its protein product is CASSTGTSGYEQYF.

The CDR3 reads CASSLEPEQYF. DNA for the CDR3: TGCGCCAGCAGCTTGGAACCCGAGCAGTACTTC. The chain links TRBV5-1 to TRBJ2-5; D is ambiguous. The DNA end is a closer match to TRBJ2-7, so the J assignment may be wrong. Germline assignment: CDR1 SGHRS and CDR2 YFSETQ. The CDR3 is 11 amino acids.

This chain joins TRBV7-9 and TRBJ1-1, with D possibly TRBD1 on 5 matching bases. This CDR3 is built from 14 residues. With 5 bases removed from V and 6 bases from J, the gap between germline ends came to 16 bases. Germline V gene data show CDR1 as SEHNR and CDR2 as FQNEAQ (reference sequence). CDR3 sequence: CASSPRQRLAEAFF. The CDR3, as DNA: TGTGCCAGCAGCCCGCGACAGAGACTGGCTGAAGCTTTCTTT.

The rearrangement links TRBV6-1 to TRBJ1-2, with TRBD1 as a possible D gene (5 bases). Trimming removed 2 bases from V and 8 bases from J, with 12 bases in between. This CDR3 is built from 13 residues. The germline V gene has CDR1 MNHNS and CDR2 SASEGT. The CDR3 protein is CASSELRGRGYTF. In DNA form, the CDR3 reads TGTGCCAGCAGTGAATTAAGGGGTAGAGGCTACACCTTC.

The chain combines TRBV10-3 with TRBJ2-3; 15 nucleotides line up with TRBD2. The CDR3 consists of 19 residues. Per the germline V gene, CDR1 is ENHRY and CDR2 is SYGVKD. V trimming: 4 bases; J trimming: 3 bases; junction bases outside the gene matches: 11. This CDR3 is CAISGTSGREGWTTDTQYF. CDR3 DNA sequence: TGTGCCATCAGTGGGACTAGCGGGAGGGAAGGGTGGACGACAGATACGCAGTATTTT.

The chain recombines TRBV15 with TRBJ2-5, with 12 bases lining up with TRBD2. Germline V gives CDR1 LNHNV, CDR2 YYDKDF (reference sequence). The CDR3 spans 16 residues. V lost 1 base to trimming and J lost 4 bases; unmatched junction nucleotides: 4. CDR3 residues: CATSRVASGGAETQYF. The CDR3 coding sequence is TGTGCCACCAGCAGAGTGGCTAGCGGGGGGGCAGAGACCCAGTACTTC.

The chain joins TRBV9 to TRBJ2-1; D gene unclear. CDR3 size: 16 residues. Trimming pared 0 bases from V and 9 bases from J, leaving 19 bases between. Germline V gene sequence: CDR1 SGDLS, CDR2 YYNGEE. Here the CDR3 DNA reads TGTGCCAGCAGCGTAGGACCACCGGAGACCAGGTCTGAGCAGTTCTTC. It encodes CASSVGPPETRSEQFF.

This clonotype was recorded a few times. J is TRBJ2-7 and V is TRBV7-9; no reliable D call. This CDR3 is built from 14 residues. Germline V gives CDR1 SEHNR, CDR2 FQNEAQ (reference sequence). Trimming shortened V by 3 bases and J by 3 bases, and 12 bases separated the two germline ends. CDR3 region: CASSFKVPFYEQYF. CDR3 DNA sequence: TGTGCCAGCAGCTTTAAGGTGCCCTTCTACGAGCAGTACTTC.

This clonotype occurred a few times. V is TRBV28 and J is TRBJ2-5; D uncertain. Trimming cost V 5 bases and J 3 bases, with 10 bases left between them. Germline V gene data show CDR1 as MDHEN and CDR2 as SYDVKM. The CDR3 has 13 amino acids. In DNA form, the CDR3 reads TGTGCCAGCAGTAGCAGAAGAGAAGAGACCCAGTACTTC. Its translation: CASSSRREETQYF. The complete variable domain, with remaining parts taken from reference TRBV28 and TRBJ2-5, reads DVKVTQSSRYLVKRTGEKVFLECVQDMDHENMFWYRQDPGLGLRLIYFSYDVKMKEKGDIPEGYSVSREKKERFSLILESASTNQTSMYLCASSSRREETQYFGPGTRLLVL.

The chain couples TRBV20-1 to TRBJ1-2; 7 positions match TRBD1. V lost 5 bases to trimming and J lost 4 bases; unmatched junction nucleotides: 10. Germline loops: CDR1 DFQATT, CDR2 SNEGSKA (reference sequence). CDR3 length equals 14 residues. The CDR3 here is CSAEGEQGSYGYTF. CDR3 DNA sequence: TGCAGTGCTGAGGGGGAACAGGGGAGCTATGGCTACACCTTC.

The chain combines TRBV5-1 with TRBJ2-7; 10 nucleotides match TRBD1. The CDR3 has 20 amino acids. The V and J ends lost 0 bases and 3 bases, in that order; junction bases with no gene match: 18. Germline assignment: CDR1 SGHRS and CDR2 YFSETQ. CDR3 coding DNA: TGCGCCAGCAGCTTGGGGCCACCCGCTTGGACAGGGGGAAAGTACTACGAGCAGTACTTC. Translating gives CASSLGPPAWTGGKYYEQYF.

This sequence joins TRBV7-8 and TRBJ1-4; the match to TRBD1 covers 10 bases. V gave up 5 bases and J gave up 6 bases; unmatched junction bases: 6. Germline V gene lookup returns CDR1 SGHVS and CDR2 FQNEAQ. This CDR3 has 15 amino acids. The CDR3 is CASSLGGTGDEKLFF. For the CDR3, the DNA is TGTGCCAGCAGCCTCGGCGGGACAGGGGATGAAAAACTGTTTTTT.

The table lists this clonotype with a few counts. The chain has TRBV7-3 and TRBJ2-7, with D possibly TRBD2 on 6 matching bases. This CDR3 is 13 amino acids long. The germline V and J ends were trimmed by 5 bases and 5 bases, with 13 bases remaining between them. The germline V gene encodes CDR1 SGHTA and CDR2 FQGTGA. CDR3 protein: CASSRTTANEQYF. The CDR3 region has the DNA TGTGCCAGCAGCCGGACTACCGCTAACGAGCAGTACTTC. Full variable domain (remainder filled in from reference TRBV7-3 and TRBJ2-7): GAGVSQTPSNKVTEKGKYVELRCDPISGHTALYWYRQSLGQGPEFLIYFQGTGAADDSGLPNDRFFAVRPEGSVSTLKIQRTERGDSAVYLCASSRTTANEQYFGPGTRLTVT.

The chain combines TRBV2 with TRBJ2-5, with TRBD1 as a possible D gene (5 bases). The CDR3 has 13 amino acids. Trimming shortened V by 8 bases and J by 4 bases, and 14 bases separated the two germline ends. CDR1 is SNHLY and CDR2 is FYNNEI in the germline V gene. In nucleotides, the CDR3 is TGTGCCAGCCAGAAGGGGTCGTTAGAGACCCAGTACTTC. This codes for CASQKGSLETQYF.

Here the CDR3 DNA reads TGCAGTGCACCAGATAGGCACACCTTC. As protein: CSAPDRHTF. This chain connects TRBV20-1 to TRBJ1-2; D remains ambiguous. This CDR3 comprises 9 residues. Trimming took 6 bases from V and 12 from J, leaving 11 bases between them. CDR1 DFQATT and CDR2 SNEGSKA come from the germline V gene (reference sequence).

CDR3 amino acids: CASSSPGGDGYEQYF. The DNA for the CDR3 is TGTGCCAGCAGCTCCCCGGGGGGAGACGGGTACGAGCAGTACTTC. V usage is TRBV5-4 and J usage is TRBJ2-7; 7 positions agree with TRBD2. This CDR3 has 15 amino acids. The V gene end was trimmed by 3 bases and the J gene end by 4 bases; junction bases not matched to a gene: 10. Germline assignment: CDR1 SGHNT and CDR2 YYREEE (reference sequence).

This clonotype was counted once. V usage is TRBV12-3 or TRBV12-4 and J usage is TRBJ2-2; D is uncertain. V lost 2 bases and J 6 bases, leaving 10 bases between the germline ends. The CDR3 length is 14 residues. CDR3 protein: CASSLRPASGELFF. CDR3 sequence (DNA): TGTGCCAGCAGTTTAAGGCCAGCGTCCGGGGAGCTGTTTTTT.

This clonotype was seen a few times. The gene calls are TRBV27 and TRBJ2-7; possibly TRBD2 for D (6 bases). V was clipped by 6 bases and J by 3 bases, with 27 bases between them. Germline loops: CDR1 MNHEY, CDR2 SMNVEV (reference sequence). The CDR3 spans 18 residues. The CDR3 loop is CASRRQRTRLDQIYEQYF. For the CDR3, the DNA is TGTGCCAGCAGACGACAAAGAACCCGACTAGACCAGATCTACGAGCAGTACTTC.

CDR3: CASSLVWGSTYEQYF. The DNA of the CDR3 is TGTGCCAGCAGCTTGGTGTGGGGTTCTACCTACGAGCAGTACTTC. The V and J genes are TRBV5-5 and TRBJ2-7; D unresolved. The CDR3 length is 15 residues. Germline assignment: CDR1 SGHKS and CDR2 YYEKEE (reference sequence). The ends were cut back, 0 bases at V and 2 bases at J, with 12 bases in the middle. Full variable domain (rest looked up from reference TRBV5-5 and TRBJ2-7): DAGVTQSPTHLIKTRGQQVTLRCSPISGHKSVSWYQQVLGQGPQFIFQYYEKEERGRGNFPDRFSARQFPNYSSELNVNALLLGDSALYLCASSLVWGSTYEQYFGPGTRLTVT.

The sample holds a few counts of this clonotype. This chain connects TRBV7-9 to TRBJ2-3, with D perhaps TRBD2 (6 bases). Germline values: CDR1 SEHNR, CDR2 FQNEAQ (reference sequence). There are 15 residues in the CDR3. V was pared by 5 bases and J by 1 base, with 13 bases between. The CDR3 is CASSPSSARTDTQYF. Written as DNA, the CDR3 is TGTGCCAGCAGCCCTTCTAGCGCCCGCACAGATACGCAGTATTTT.

The gene calls are TRBV5-5 and TRBJ2-7; TRBD1 matches at 8 bases. Germline assignment: CDR1 SGHKS and CDR2 YYEKEE (reference sequence). J was trimmed by 2 bases and V by 5 bases; bases with no gene match: 6. CDR3 length equals 14 residues. The CDR3 spells CASRPGQETYEQYF. Here the CDR3 DNA reads TGTGCCAGCAGACCGGGACAGGAGACCTACGAGCAGTACTTC.

This chain connects TRBV3-1 to TRBJ2-7, with D possibly being TRBD1 (6 bases). The J call is in doubt because the DNA end fits TRBJ2-5 better. Germline loops: CDR1 LGHDT, CDR2 YNNKEL (reference sequence). The CDR3 is 15 amino acids. CDR3 sequence reads: CASSQDSGDRKTQYF. The CDR3 coding sequence is TGTGCCAGCAGCCAAGATTCAGGGGATCGGAAGACCCAGTACTTC.

This clonotype showed up just once. This rearrangement joins TRBV7-9 to TRBJ1-2; D unresolved. V gave up 6 bases and J gave up 6 bases, with 20 bases separating them. The CDR3 length is 15 residues. CDR1 is SEHNR, CDR2 FQNEAQ, per germline (reference sequence). The CDR3 is CASREHSELKHGYTF. Here the CDR3 DNA reads TGTGCCAGCAGGGAACACAGCGAACTAAAGCATGGCTACACCTTC.

The chain joins TRBV29-1 to TRBJ1-2; D is undetermined. This CDR3 is 15 amino acids long. With 7 bases removed from V and 2 bases from J, the gap between germline ends came to 20 bases. Germline lookup yields CDR1 SQVTM and CDR2 ANQGSEA. CDR3 amino acids: CSALHTASINYGYTF. The CDR3 DNA sequence: TGCAGCGCTTTACACACGGCTTCCATCAACTATGGCTACACCTTC.

J is TRBJ2-1 and V is TRBV6-1, with D maybe TRBD1 (6 bases). The J call may not be correct, given that the DNA end is closer to TRBJ2-7. The CDR3 sequence is 15 residues long. Germline loops: CDR1 MNHNS, CDR2 SASEGT. CDR3 loop: CASGEPQGSPYEQYF. CDR3 nucleotides: TGTGCCAGCGGGGAACCACAGGGATCCCCCTACGAGCAGTACTTC.

The J gene is TRBJ1-5, the V gene TRBV12-3 or TRBV12-4, with D perhaps TRBD1 (6 bases). V was trimmed by 5 bases and J by 0 bases, leaving 17 bases between them. The CDR3 covers 17 residues. The chain's CDR3 is CASSLRGHLNSNQPQHF. CDR3 nucleotides: TGTGCCAGCAGTCTAAGGGGACACCTAAATAGCAATCAGCCCCAGCATTTT.

The chain employs TRBV5-1 and TRBJ2-1, with 10 positions matching TRBD2. Per the germline V gene, CDR1 is SGHRS and CDR2 is YFSETQ. Trimming cost V 1 base and J 3 bases; bases outside gene matches: 10. This CDR3 has 18 residues. The CDR3 sequence: CASSLIWQSSGSYNEQFF. The DNA of the CDR3 is TGCGCCAGCAGCTTGATTTGGCAGTCTAGCGGGAGCTACAATGAGCAGTTCTTC. Full variable domain (rest looked up from reference TRBV5-1 and TRBJ2-1): KAGVTQTPRYLIKTRGQQVTLSCSPISGHRSVSWYQQTPGQGLQFLFEYFSETQRNKGNFPGRFSGRQFSNSRSEMNVSTLELGDSALYLCASSLIWQSSGSYNEQFFGPGTRLTVL.

The V gene is TRBV21-1, the J gene TRBJ2-3; the table's D call, TRBD1, was not checked against the DNA. TRBV21-1 is a pseudogene. The CDR3 totals 13 residues. For the CDR3, the DNA is TGTGCCAGCAACCAGACAGCTTCAGATACGCAGTATTTT. Protein product: CASNQTASDTQYF.

This clonotype has more than one count but fewer than ten. This chain links TRBV6-5 with TRBJ2-7; D remains unclear. The germline V gene has CDR1 MNHEY and CDR2 SVGAGI. The CDR3 is 15 amino acids. Trimming stripped 4 bases from V and 1 base from J, with 14 bases between. The CDR3 region is CASSSIPKGSYEQYF. As DNA, the CDR3 is TGTGCCAGCAGTTCCATACCCAAGGGATCCTACGAGCAGTACTTC.

A few counts support this clonotype. The chain employs TRBV9 and TRBJ2-3; 7 nucleotides align to TRBD2. The V segment lost 0 bases and the J segment 5 bases; nucleotides outside the gene matches: 9. This CDR3 spans 16 amino acids. CDR1 is SGDLS and CDR2 is YYNGEE in the germline V gene. The CDR3 DNA follows: TGTGCCAGCAGCGTAGCTAGCGGATCCGGGGGAGATACGCAGTATTTT. Residues: CASSVASGSGGDTQYF.

This sequence joins TRBV29-1 and TRBJ2-4; a weak D match, TRBD1 (6 bases). The CDR3 sequence is 11 residues long. V lost 7 bases, J lost 13 bases, and 17 bases lay in between. Germline CDR1 is SQVTM and CDR2 is ANQGSEA. Here the CDR3 reads CSAGHLCEQYF. The CDR3 nucleotides are TGCAGCGCGGGACACCTTTGTGAGCAGTACTTC. Full variable domain (rest looked up from reference TRBV29-1 and TRBJ2-4): SAVISQKPSRDICQRGTSLTIQCQVDSQVTMMFWYRQQPGQSLTLIATANQGSEATYESGFVIDKFPISRPNLTFSTLTVSNMSPEDSSIYLCSAGHLCEQYFGAGTRLSVL.

V is TRBV11-2 and J is TRBJ2-7, with 9 bases matching TRBD1. Germline-derived CDR1 and CDR2 are SGHAT and FQNNGV. Trimming cost V 5 bases and J 2 bases; bases outside gene matches: 10. The CDR3 spans 16 residues. This CDR3 is CASSQLAGTGPYEQYF. For the CDR3, the DNA is TGTGCCAGCAGCCAACTGGCCGGGACAGGGCCCTACGAGCAGTACTTC.